This T cell receptor beta chain was found in a study of blood T cell repertoires in COVID-19. Overall study context: The study drew acute and convalescent COVID-19 samples from the United States, Italy and Spain.

The CDR3 length is 15 residues. With 5 bases clipped from V and 7 bases from J, the junction kept 9 bases outside the gene matches. The germline gives CDR1 SNHLY, CDR2 FYNNEI. Methods used by the authors: Cell counts per sample came from amplifying reference gene primers. Sequencing was performed with immunoSEQ multiplex PCR; in TCRdb, only in-frame clones are kept and a portion is missing. That table is the source of V, J and clone size, and D and trimming were worked out from the DNA. There are about 310,000 clones in the sample; 85% occur only once, and 1.9% lies in the top ten. Source material: PBMCs or T cells enriched from blood (not recorded which). This sequence joins TRBV2 and TRBJ2-4, with 9 bases lining up with TRBD1. The clonotype was recovered from a woman under 40 who had been exposed to COVID-19. This CDR3 reads CASSFSTGGANIQYF. For the CDR3, the DNA is TGTGCCAGCAGTTTCTCCACAGGGGGCGCGAACATTCAGTACTTC. Using reference TRBV2 and TRBJ2-4 for the parts outside the CDR3, the full variable domain is EPEVTQTPSHQVTQMGQEVILRCVPISNHLYFYWYRQILGQKVEFLVSFYNNEISEKSEIFDDQFSVERPDGSNFTLKIRSTKLEDSAMYFCASSFSTGGANIQYFGAGTRLSVL.